The 3 T cell receptor beta chains below come from one sample, sequenced in a study of blood T cell repertoires in COVID-19. The protocol was immunoSEQ multiplex PCR, while the TCRdb copy is restricted to in-frame clones and leaves out a portion. This sample has about 160,000 clones, with over 80% found just once. The sequenced sample was peripheral blood. The source of these receptors is a woman aged 60 to 75 who had recovered from COVID-19.

The J gene is TRBJ2-5, the V gene TRBV15, with a tentative D call TRBD1 (5 bases). This CDR3 has 16 residues. Germline V gene sequence: CDR1 LNHNV, CDR2 YYDKDF (reference sequence). V was pared by 3 bases and J by 5 bases, with 19 bases between. This CDR3 reads CATSSRGASLGETQYF. DNA of the CDR3: TGTGCCACCAGCAGCCGTGGGGCGAGTCTGGGCGAGACCCAGTACTTC. Drawing the rest from reference TRBV15 and TRBJ2-5, the complete variable domain is DAMVIQNPRYQVTQFGKPVTLSCSQTLNHNVMYWYQQKSSQAPKLLFHYYDKDFNNEADTPDNFQSRRPNTSFCFLDIRSPGLGDTAMYLCATSSRGASLGETQYFGPGTRLLVL.

This clone was recorded a few times. The chain joins TRBV29-1 to TRBJ1-4; 10 positions agree with TRBD1. This CDR3 spans 14 amino acids. The V gene's germline CDR1 is SQVTM and CDR2 ANQGSEA. V lost 6 bases and J lost 4; bases outside the gene matches: 5. The CDR3 is CSVSRTGGNEKLFF. CDR3 bases: TGCAGCGTGTCCCGGACAGGGGGTAATGAAAAACTGTTTTTT.

This chain joins TRBV6-6 and TRBJ1-5, with D maybe TRBD1 (6 bases). Germline loops: CDR1 MNHNY, CDR2 SVGAGI (reference sequence). V lost 7 bases and J lost 15, with 19 bases in between. CDR3 length: 12 residues. The DNA for the CDR3 is TGTGCCAGCACCTCAGGGGTCGGGCGAGGGCATTTT. This sequence encodes CASTSGVGRGHF.